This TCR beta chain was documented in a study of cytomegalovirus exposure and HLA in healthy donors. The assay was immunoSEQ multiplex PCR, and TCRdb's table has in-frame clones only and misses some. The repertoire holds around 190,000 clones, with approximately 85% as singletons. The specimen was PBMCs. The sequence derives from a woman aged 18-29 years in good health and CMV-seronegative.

The CDR3 spells CAWSVQHRWGGTYEQYF. CDR3 DNA sequence: TGTGCCTGGAGTGTACAACATAGGTGGGGGGGCACATACGAGCAGTACTTC. The chain uses TRBV30 and TRBJ2-7; D may be TRBD2 (7 bases). The V gene lost 0 bases and the J gene lost 4 bases, with 22 bases spanning the gap. Germline CDR1 and CDR2: GTSNPN and SVGIG (reference sequence). The CDR3 loop spans 17 amino acids.